The 5 T cell receptor beta chains listed next were all sequenced from one sample in a study of cytomegalovirus exposure and HLA in healthy donors. Vbeta (60) and Jbeta (13) primers were used in the PCR. Sequenced by immunoSEQ multiplex PCR; TCRdb stores in-frame clones only, minus some. Here the sample spans hundreds of thousands of clones, approximately 70% being singletons. Sequences were obtained from PBMCs. These TCRs come from a man in his forties or fifties in good health and CMV-seropositive.

This clone has a handful of counts. The same CDR3 also results from other DNA sequences found in this sample. J is TRBJ1-5 and V is TRBV6-1; 7 bases align to TRBD1. Trimming removed 4 bases from V and 0 bases from J; junction bases left unmatched: 3. The CDR3 length is 15 residues. Germline V CDR1 and CDR2: MNHNS, SASEGT. For the CDR3, the DNA is TGTGCCAGCAGTGGTGGGACAGATAGCAATCAGCCCCAGCATTTT. This codes for CASSGGTDSNQPQHF.

V gene TRBV18 combines with J gene TRBJ1-5; D not certain. This CDR3 region has 19 residues. Germline V CDR1 and CDR2: KGHSH, LQKENI. With 1 base removed from V and 3 bases from J, the gap between germline ends came to 22 bases. The chain's CDR3 is CASSPREEGTGRVNQPQHF. Here the CDR3 DNA reads TGTGCCAGCTCACCACGGGAGGAGGGAACGGGGAGGGTCAATCAGCCCCAGCATTTT.

The chain combines TRBV28 with TRBJ2-2; 12 nucleotides agree with TRBD1. The germline V gene has CDR1 MDHEN and CDR2 SYDVKM. V lost 5 bases to trimming and J lost 7 bases; unmatched junction nucleotides: 8. CDR3 size: 16 residues. This CDR3 reads CASSIAGTGGVGELFF. CDR3 in DNA: TGTGCCAGCAGTATCGCCGGGACAGGGGGCGTCGGGGAGCTGTTTTTT.

The chain joins TRBV7-8 to TRBJ1-5; possibly TRBD1 for D (5 bases). The length of the CDR3 is 14 residues. Looked up from germline, CDR1 is SGHVS and CDR2 is FQNEAQ. The V end was cut by 1 base, the J end by 9 bases, with 13 bases between. The DNA of the CDR3 is TGTGCCAGCAGCTTAGTGTTAGGGGATGGGCCCCAGCATTTT. Translated: CASSLVLGDGPQHF. The entire variable domain, with the rest obtained from reference TRBV7-8 and TRBJ1-5, is as follows: GAGVSQSPRYKVAKRGQDVALRCDPISGHVSLFWYQQALGQGPEFLTYFQNEAQLDKSGLPSDRFFAERPEGSVSTLKIQRTQQEDSAVYLCASSLVLGDGPQHFGDGTRLSIL.

This clone has just a few counts. The chain is built from TRBV4-2 and TRBJ1-1, with 10 nucleotides matching TRBD1. Trimming at V came to 4 bases and at J to 5 bases, leaving 1 base not matched to a gene. CDR1 LGHNA and CDR2 YNFKEQ come from the germline V gene. The CDR3 covers 13 residues. The CDR3 region is CASSRDRGTEAFF. Here the CDR3 DNA reads TGTGCCAGCAGCCGGGACAGGGGAACTGAAGCTTTCTTT.